Listed below are T cell receptor beta chains from one sample, sequenced in a study of T-cell reconstitution after alpha-beta-depleted transplantation in children. TCRdb recomputed calls from the PCR reads with MiXCR, one row per CDR3 protein. The repertoire has a few hundred thousand distinct CDR3 sequences, approximately 12% of them found once; the top ten carry around 2%. The sequenced sample was PBMCs, mostly from graft donor cells, obtained 360 days after TCRalphabeta/CD19-depleted stem cell transplant. The receptors stem from a male patient under 18 who had a stem cell transplant for acute myeloid leukemia, so the T cells may come from the graft donor. Each CDR3 is given with its conserved first and last residue. Fields, in order: J gene, V gene, D gene, clone size, CDR3 DNA, CDR3 protein. The D gene is left open where the match is weak. Clone size is shown for a subset of rows, as once, few, many or a class of expanded clone.

j_call: TRBJ2-2; v_call: TRBV19; d_call: TRBD1; clone_size: few; cdr3_nt: TGTGCCAGTAGTCCGGGACAGCTGACCACCGGGGAGCTGTTTTTT; cdr3_aa: CASSPGQLTTGELFF
j_call: TRBJ2-1; v_call: TRBV12-3/TRBV12-4; d_call: NA; clone_size: few; cdr3_nt: TGTGCCAGCAGTTTAGCGGACGCCCTAATTATCTCCTACAATGAGCAGTTCTTC; cdr3_aa: CASSLADALIISYNEQFF
j_call: TRBJ2-1; v_call: TRBV29-1; d_call: NA; clone_size: many; cdr3_nt: TGCAGCGTTGAGGACAGGAGGGTGAACAATGAGCAGTTCTTC; cdr3_aa: CSVEDRRVNNEQFF
j_call: TRBJ2-2; v_call: TRBV18; d_call: TRBD1; clone_size: few; cdr3_nt: TGTGCCAGCTCACCACCGATAGGGGGCATCACCGGGGAGCTGTTTTTT; cdr3_aa: CASSPPIGGITGELFF
j_call: TRBJ2-1; v_call: TRBV28; d_call: TRBD1; clone_size: many; cdr3_nt: TGTGCCAGCAGTTCTGACAGGGGGCCCTACAATGAGCAGTTCTTC; cdr3_aa: CASSSDRGPYNEQFF
j_call: TRBJ2-7; v_call: TRBV5-1; d_call: TRBD1; clone_size: once; cdr3_nt: TGCGCCAGCAGCTTGTTGGGACAGGCCTCCTACGAGCAGTACTTC; cdr3_aa: CASSLLGQASYEQYF
j_call: TRBJ2-1; v_call: TRBV7-2; d_call: NA; clone_size: NA; cdr3_nt: TGTGCCAGCCGGAGGATCGTGACGGGGGTGGATGAGCAGTTCTTC; cdr3_aa: CASRRIVTGVDEQFF
j_call: TRBJ2-7; v_call: TRBV5-1; d_call: TRBD2; clone_size: few; cdr3_nt: TGCGCCAGCAGCCGTACTAGCGGGAACTCCTACGAGCAGTACTTC; cdr3_aa: CASSRTSGNSYEQYF
j_call: TRBJ1-1; v_call: TRBV10-3; d_call: TRBD1; clone_size: NA; cdr3_nt: TGTGCCATCAGCCGGGACAGGGACACTGAAGCTTTCTTT; cdr3_aa: CAISRDRDTEAFF
j_call: TRBJ2-7; v_call: TRBV6-5; d_call: NA; clone_size: few; cdr3_nt: TGTGCCAGCAGTTTGGGGCCACGAATGGCCGAGCAGTACTTC; cdr3_aa: CASSLGPRMAEQYF
j_call: TRBJ2-7; v_call: TRBV28; d_call: TRBD2; clone_size: few; cdr3_nt: TGTGCCATCAAACGAGCGGGAGTCTACGAGCAGTACTTC; cdr3_aa: CAIKRAGVYEQYF
j_call: TRBJ2-7; v_call: TRBV18; d_call: NA; clone_size: many; cdr3_nt: TGTGCCAGCTCAAATATCGTGCCCACCAGCTCCTACGAGCAGTACTTC; cdr3_aa: CASSNIVPTSSYEQYF
j_call: TRBJ2-2; v_call: TRBV4-3; d_call: TRBD2; clone_size: NA; cdr3_nt: TGCGCCAGCAGCGTTCGTCCGGGACTAGCTATCGGGGAGCTGTTTTTT; cdr3_aa: CASSVRPGLAIGELFF
j_call: TRBJ2-1; v_call: TRBV20-1; d_call: NA; clone_size: few; cdr3_nt: TGCAGTGCTAGAGAGGGGTTCCGGGTGCGGCCGTTCTTC; cdr3_aa: CSAREGFRVRPFF
j_call: TRBJ2-3; v_call: TRBV7-9; d_call: TRBD1; clone_size: many; cdr3_nt: TGTGCCAGCAGCCACGGACAGGGGCTGTCCACAGATACGCAGTATTTT; cdr3_aa: CASSHGQGLSTDTQYF
j_call: TRBJ2-7; v_call: TRBV29-1; d_call: NA; clone_size: many; cdr3_nt: TGCAGCGTTGATCTGGGAGACGACGGTTCCTACGAGCAGTACTTC; cdr3_aa: CSVDLGDDGSYEQYF
j_call: TRBJ2-7; v_call: TRBV28; d_call: TRBD1; clone_size: many; cdr3_nt: TGTGCCAGCAGTTTTACAGGGGACTACGAGCAGTACTTC; cdr3_aa: CASSFTGDYEQYF
j_call: TRBJ2-1; v_call: TRBV24-1; d_call: TRBD1; clone_size: NA; cdr3_nt: TGTGCCACCAGTGAGCTTGGACAGGGGCAGTTCTTC; cdr3_aa: CATSELGQGQFF
j_call: TRBJ2-1; v_call: TRBV3-1; d_call: TRBD2; clone_size: NA; cdr3_nt: TGTGCCAGCAGCCAGATCAGGACTAGTCGCGGCAATGAGCAGTTCTTC; cdr3_aa: CASSQIRTSRGNEQFF
j_call: TRBJ2-1; v_call: TRBV9; d_call: NA; clone_size: many; cdr3_nt: TGTGCCAGCAGCCCGACTCAGGGGAGTGAGCAGTTCTTC; cdr3_aa: CASSPTQGSEQFF
j_call: TRBJ1-3; v_call: TRBV7-2; d_call: NA; clone_size: once; cdr3_nt: TGTGCCAGCAGCTTAGGGTGGAACACCATATATTTT; cdr3_aa: CASSLGWNTIYF
j_call: TRBJ2-5; v_call: TRBV29-1; d_call: NA; clone_size: many; cdr3_nt: TGCAGCGTTGAATGGAGGGAGACCCGGGAGACCCAGTACTTC; cdr3_aa: CSVEWRETRETQYF
j_call: TRBJ2-5; v_call: TRBV24-1; d_call: NA; clone_size: many; cdr3_nt: TGTGCCATCGGGACGGAAGAGACCCAGTACTTC; cdr3_aa: CAIGTEETQYF
j_call: TRBJ2-4; v_call: TRBV4-3; d_call: TRBD2; clone_size: few; cdr3_nt: TGCGCCAGCAGCCTAGGGCTGACTAGCGGGAGGGCCCCAGCCAAAAACATTCAGTACTTC; cdr3_aa: CASSLGLTSGRAPAKNIQYF
j_call: TRBJ2-7; v_call: TRBV4-2; d_call: TRBD2; clone_size: few; cdr3_nt: TGTGCCAGCAGCCAAGATGCGGGACGGGAGGGCTCCTACGAGCAGTACTTC; cdr3_aa: CASSQDAGREGSYEQYF
j_call: TRBJ2-1; v_call: TRBV29-1; d_call: TRBD1; clone_size: many; cdr3_nt: TGCAGCGTTGAAAGGGGGCGGAGTGAGCAGTTCTTC; cdr3_aa: CSVERGRSEQFF
j_call: TRBJ2-3; v_call: TRBV20-1; d_call: TRBD2; clone_size: few; cdr3_nt: TGCAGTGCTAGCCCCGACTCTAGCGGGAGTAGGGCAGATACGCAGTATTTT; cdr3_aa: CSASPDSSGSRADTQYF
j_call: TRBJ2-1; v_call: TRBV12-3/TRBV12-4; d_call: NA; clone_size: few; cdr3_nt: TGTGCCAGCAGTTTTTGGGTCGGCCCCGTTGGGAATGAGCAGTTCTTC; cdr3_aa: CASSFWVGPVGNEQFF
j_call: TRBJ1-5; v_call: TRBV7-8; d_call: NA; clone_size: NA; cdr3_nt: TGTGCCAGCAGCTTAAGCAGGTTAAATCAGCCCCAGCATTTT; cdr3_aa: CASSLSRLNQPQHF